This TCR beta chain was recovered during a study of T cells in Graves' hyperthyroidism and ophthalmopathy. Whole-study findings and limits: Clonotypes that were expanded in thyroid above 0.001 mostly appeared in blood too. Before onset, by a median of around six months, the model predicted ophthalmopathy.

The germline CDR1 and CDR2 sequences are MGHRA and YSYEKL. Trimming at V came to 4 bases and at J to 5 bases, leaving 7 bases not matched to a gene. The CDR3 length is 14 residues. RNA transcripts were the template for amplifying TCR beta CDR3 regions. The primer set for the first-round RT-PCR of the TCR CDR3 was HTBI. TCRdb redid the calling of the multiplex PCR reads with MiXCR, one entry per CDR3 protein. In the table there are around 620,000 distinct CDR3 sequences, 12% to 15% of which are singletons. Diagnosis relied on clinical symptoms, serum thyroxine and TRAb, thyroid ultrasound and orbital computed tomography. Fresh peripheral blood, approximately 10 ml, was the source of the PBMCs. In the case of this clonotype: The target antigen is unknown.

The rearrangement joins TRBV4-1 to TRBJ2-7; 8 bases map to TRBD1. Sequencing was performed on blood. This sequence originates from a woman aged 18-30 years with Graves' ophthalmopathy. The chain's CDR3 is CASSRATGADEQYF. For the CDR3, the DNA is TGCGCCAGCAGCCGAGCGACAGGGGCCGACGAGCAGTACTTC.